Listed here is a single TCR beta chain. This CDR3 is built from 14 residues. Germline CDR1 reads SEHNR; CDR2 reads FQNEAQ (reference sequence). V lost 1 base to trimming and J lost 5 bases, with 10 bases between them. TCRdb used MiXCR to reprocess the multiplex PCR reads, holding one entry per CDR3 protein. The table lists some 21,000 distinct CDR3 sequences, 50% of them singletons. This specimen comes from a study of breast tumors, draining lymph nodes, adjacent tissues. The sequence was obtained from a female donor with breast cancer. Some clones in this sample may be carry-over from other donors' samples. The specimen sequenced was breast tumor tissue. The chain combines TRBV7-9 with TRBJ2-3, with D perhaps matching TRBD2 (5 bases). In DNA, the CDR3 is TGTGCCAGCAGCTTAGTTGGGGAGATAGATACGCAGTATTTT. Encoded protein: CASSLVGEIDTQYF.